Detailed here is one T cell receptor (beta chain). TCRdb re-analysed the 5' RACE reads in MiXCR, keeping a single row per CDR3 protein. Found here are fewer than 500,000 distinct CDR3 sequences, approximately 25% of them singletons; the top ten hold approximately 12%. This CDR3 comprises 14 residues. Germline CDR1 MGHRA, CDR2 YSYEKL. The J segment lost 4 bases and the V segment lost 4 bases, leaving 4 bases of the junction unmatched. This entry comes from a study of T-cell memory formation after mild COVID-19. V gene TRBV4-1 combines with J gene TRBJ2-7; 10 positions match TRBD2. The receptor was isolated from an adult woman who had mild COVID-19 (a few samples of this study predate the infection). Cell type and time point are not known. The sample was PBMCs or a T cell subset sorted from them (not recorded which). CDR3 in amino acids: CASSRTGLAYEQYF. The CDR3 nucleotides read TGCGCCAGCAGCCGGACGGGACTAGCGTACGAGCAGTACTTC.